These T cell receptor beta chains were read from a single sample in a study of Graves' ophthalmopathy and Graves' hyperthyroidism. TCRdb itself ran the multiplex PCR reads through MiXCR, one entry per CDR3 protein. The sample holds about 600,000 distinct CDR3 sequences, under 45% seen once. The specimen was peripheral blood or thyroid tissue (not recorded which). The receptors stem from an adult man with Graves' hyperthyroidism. CDR3s leave out the opening cysteine and the closing phenylalanine or tryptophan.

J gene: TRBJ1-1; V gene: TRBV2; CDR3 protein: ASSSPTGRNTEAF
J gene: TRBJ2-7; V gene: TRBV5-1; CDR3 protein: ASSLGPDRQIYEQY
J gene: TRBJ2-7; V gene: TRBV28; CDR3 protein: AVNGGYRLEQY
J gene: TRBJ1-1; V gene: TRBV12-3/TRBV12-4; CDR3 protein: ASSFYRVGGLTEAF
J gene: TRBJ1-2; V gene: TRBV10-3; CDR3 protein: AISESRGHYGYT
J gene: TRBJ2-7; V gene: TRBV12-3/TRBV12-4; CDR3 protein: ASSSPSGRRDEQY
J gene: TRBJ2-7; V gene: TRBV7-9; CDR3 protein: ASSSSGRAEYEQY
J gene: TRBJ2-2; V gene: TRBV3-1; CDR3 protein: ASVDRDAGELF
J gene: TRBJ2-6; V gene: TRBV10-3; CDR3 protein: AISDGRDSGANVLT
J gene: TRBJ1-2; V gene: TRBV19; CDR3 protein: ASSIGGSYGYT
J gene: TRBJ2-2; V gene: TRBV24-1; CDR3 protein: ATSGGQGF
J gene: TRBJ2-7; V gene: TRBV12-3/TRBV12-4; CDR3 protein: ASSLDDSSYEQY
J gene: TRBJ2-5; V gene: TRBV20-1; CDR3 protein: SASSLQGARETQY
J gene: TRBJ2-5; V gene: TRBV7-9; CDR3 protein: ASSARDRGRDTQY
J gene: TRBJ1-6; V gene: TRBV10-2; CDR3 protein: ASVAAGVSRSPLH
J gene: TRBJ2-7; V gene: TRBV10-3; CDR3 protein: ASSESGTGSSLGYYEQY
J gene: TRBJ2-7; V gene: TRBV7-9; CDR3 protein: ASSPDDAYEQY
J gene: TRBJ2-7; V gene: TRBV7-2; CDR3 protein: ASSLGRGGPRGTYEQY
J gene: TRBJ2-2; V gene: TRBV7-2; CDR3 protein: ASSGLAGPHTGELF
J gene: TRBJ1-1; V gene: TRBV12-3/TRBV12-4; CDR3 protein: ASSSDNGNTEAF
J gene: TRBJ2-7; V gene: TRBV20-1; CDR3 protein: SAQRSSGTGHT
J gene: TRBJ2-5; V gene: TRBV28; CDR3 protein: ASNWDREWETQY
J gene: TRBJ2-5; V gene: TRBV7-9; CDR3 protein: ASSYPPGRGGQETQY
J gene: TRBJ1-2; V gene: TRBV30; CDR3 protein: AWSVGRESYGYT
J gene: TRBJ1-1; V gene: TRBV20-1; CDR3 protein: GARDRRAF
J gene: TRBJ2-3; V gene: TRBV10-3; CDR3 protein: AIRTDRVRPSTDTQY